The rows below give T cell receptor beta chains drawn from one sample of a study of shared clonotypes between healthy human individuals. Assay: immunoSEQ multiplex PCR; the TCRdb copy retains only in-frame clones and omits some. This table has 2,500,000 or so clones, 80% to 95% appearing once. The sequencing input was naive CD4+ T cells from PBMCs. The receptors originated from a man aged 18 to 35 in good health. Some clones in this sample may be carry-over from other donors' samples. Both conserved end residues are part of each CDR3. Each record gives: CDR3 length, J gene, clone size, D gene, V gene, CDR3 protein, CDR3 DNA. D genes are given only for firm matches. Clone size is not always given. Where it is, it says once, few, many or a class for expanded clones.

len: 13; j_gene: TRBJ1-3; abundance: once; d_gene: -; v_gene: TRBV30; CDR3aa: CAWFVGPLSPIYF; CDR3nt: TGTGCCTGGTTTGTGGGGCCCTTGTCCCCCATATATTTT
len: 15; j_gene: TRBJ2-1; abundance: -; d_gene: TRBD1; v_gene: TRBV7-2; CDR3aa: CASSPWTGLYNEQFF; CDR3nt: TGTGCCAGCAGCCCCTGGACAGGACTCTACAATGAGCAGTTCTTC
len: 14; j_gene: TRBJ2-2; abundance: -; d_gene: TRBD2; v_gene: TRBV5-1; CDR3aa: CASSMLADTGELFF; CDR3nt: TGCGCCAGCAGCATGCTAGCGGACACCGGGGAGCTGTTTTTT
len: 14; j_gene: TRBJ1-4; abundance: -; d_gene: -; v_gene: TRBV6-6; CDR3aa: CASSYSGVGEKLFF; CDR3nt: TGTGCCAGCAGTTACTCAGGGGTGGGTGAAAAACTGTTTTTT
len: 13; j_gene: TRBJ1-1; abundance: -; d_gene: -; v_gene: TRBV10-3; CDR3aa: CAISAGEVTEAFF; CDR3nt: TGTGCCATCAGTGCGGGGGAAGTCACTGAAGCTTTCTTT
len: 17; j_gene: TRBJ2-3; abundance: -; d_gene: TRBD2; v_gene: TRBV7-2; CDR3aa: CASSPQVAGGRLDTQYF; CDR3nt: TGTGCCAGCAGCCCTCAGGTGGCGGGAGGGCGTTTAGATACGCAGTATTTT
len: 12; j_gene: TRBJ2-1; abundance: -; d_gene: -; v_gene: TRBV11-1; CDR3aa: CASSSSPSEQFF; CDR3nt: TGTGCCAGCAGCTCGTCGCCCTCTGAGCAGTTCTTC
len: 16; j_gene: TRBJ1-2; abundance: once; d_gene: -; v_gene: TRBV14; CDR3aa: CASSQIRSDSNYGYTF; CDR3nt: TGTGCCAGCAGCCAAATCCGGTCGGATAGTAACTATGGCTACACCTTC
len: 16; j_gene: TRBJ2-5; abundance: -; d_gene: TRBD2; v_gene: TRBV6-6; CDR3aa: CASSYSRTSGIETQYF; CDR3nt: TGTGCCAGCAGTTACTCCCGGACTAGCGGTATAGAGACCCAGTACTTC
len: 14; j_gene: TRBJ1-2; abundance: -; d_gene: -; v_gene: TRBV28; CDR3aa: CASSLYPKNYGYTF; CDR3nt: TGTGCCAGCAGTTTATACCCGAAGAACTATGGCTACACCTTC
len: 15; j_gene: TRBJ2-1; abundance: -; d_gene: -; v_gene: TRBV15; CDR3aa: CATDRGSTLGNEQFF; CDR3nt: TGTGCCACCGACCGAGGCTCCACTCTAGGGAATGAGCAGTTCTTC
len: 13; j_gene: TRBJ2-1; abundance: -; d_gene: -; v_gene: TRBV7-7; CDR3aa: CASSPSWGTEQFF; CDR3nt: TGTGCCAGCAGCCCGAGTTGGGGGACCGAGCAGTTCTTC
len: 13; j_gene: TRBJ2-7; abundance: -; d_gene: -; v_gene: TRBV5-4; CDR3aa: CASSSTGPDEQYF; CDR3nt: TGTGCCAGCAGCTCGACCGGGCCGGACGAGCAGTACTTC
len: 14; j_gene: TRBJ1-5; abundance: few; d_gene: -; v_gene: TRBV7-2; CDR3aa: CASSLAQRNQPQHF; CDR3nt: TGTGCCAGCAGCTTAGCGCAGAGAAATCAGCCCCAGCATTTT
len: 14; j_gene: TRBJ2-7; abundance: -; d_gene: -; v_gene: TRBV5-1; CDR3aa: CASSLVSNSYEQYF; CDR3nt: TGCGCCAGCAGCTTGGTTAGCAATTCCTACGAGCAGTACTTC
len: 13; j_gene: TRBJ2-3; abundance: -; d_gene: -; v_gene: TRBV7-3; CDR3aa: CASSLTGSDTQYF; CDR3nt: TGTGCCAGCAGCTTAACAGGGTCCGATACGCAGTATTTT
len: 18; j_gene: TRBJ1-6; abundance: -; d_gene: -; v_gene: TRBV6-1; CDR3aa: CASSETTNKGSYNSPLHF; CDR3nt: TGTGCCAGCAGTGAAACCACGAACAAGGGCTCCTATAATTCACCCCTCCACTTT
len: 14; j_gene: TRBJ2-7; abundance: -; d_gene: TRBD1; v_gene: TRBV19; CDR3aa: CASSRGRASYEQYF; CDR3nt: TGTGCCAGTAGCAGGGGGCGGGCTTCCTACGAGCAGTACTTC
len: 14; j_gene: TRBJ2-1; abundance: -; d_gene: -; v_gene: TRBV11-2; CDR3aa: CASSFRGTYNEQFF; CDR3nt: TGTGCCAGCAGCTTCCGAGGGACTTACAATGAGCAGTTCTTC
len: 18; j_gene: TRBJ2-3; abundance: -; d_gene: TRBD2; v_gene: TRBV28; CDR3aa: CASSFDSGRALGTDTQYF; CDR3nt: TGTGCCAGCAGTTTTGATAGCGGGAGAGCTCTCGGCACAGATACGCAGTATTTT
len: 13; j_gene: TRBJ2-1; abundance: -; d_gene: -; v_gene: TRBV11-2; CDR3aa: CASSPTRASEQFF; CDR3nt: TGTGCCAGCAGCCCCACAAGGGCGAGCGAGCAGTTCTTC
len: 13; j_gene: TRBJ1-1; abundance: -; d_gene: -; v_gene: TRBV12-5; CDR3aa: CASGRDTNTEAFF; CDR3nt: TGTGCTAGTGGTCGGGACACCAACACTGAAGCTTTCTTT
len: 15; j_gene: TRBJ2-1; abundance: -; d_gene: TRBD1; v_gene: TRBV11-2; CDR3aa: CASSLWTGAYNEQFF; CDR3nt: TGTGCCAGCAGCTTGTGGACAGGTGCTTACAATGAGCAGTTCTTC
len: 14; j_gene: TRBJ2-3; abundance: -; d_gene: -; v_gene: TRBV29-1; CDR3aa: CSVGYAGSMDTQYF; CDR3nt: TGCAGCGTTGGATACGCGGGAAGCATGGATACGCAGTATTTT
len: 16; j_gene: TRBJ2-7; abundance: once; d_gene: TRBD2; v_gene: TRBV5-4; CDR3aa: CASSLAASSGAYEQYF; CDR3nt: TGTGCCAGCAGCTTGGCCGCTTCTAGCGGAGCCTACGAGCAGTACTTC
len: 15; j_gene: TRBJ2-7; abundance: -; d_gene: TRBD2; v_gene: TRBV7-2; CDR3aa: CASSSYGRALYEQYF; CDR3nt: TGTGCCAGCAGCTCATACGGGAGGGCCCTATACGAGCAGTACTTC
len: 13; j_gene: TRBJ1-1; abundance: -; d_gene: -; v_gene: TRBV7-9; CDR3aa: CASSPPGTTSSFF; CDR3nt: TGTGCCAGCAGCCCCCCGGGTACCACGTCCTCTTTCTTT
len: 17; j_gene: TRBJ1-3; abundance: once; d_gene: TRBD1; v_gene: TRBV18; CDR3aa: CASSPRGQAYSGNTIYF; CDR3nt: TGTGCCAGCTCACCACGGGGACAGGCATACTCTGGAAACACCATATATTTT